This T cell receptor (beta chain) is from a study of blood T cell repertoires in COVID-19 (TCRdb year 2020). Turning to the overall study: Samples covering the acute and convalescent phases of COVID-19 were provided by collaborators in the United States, Italy and Spain. The prospective study material was composed of cDNA or gDNA derived from T cells, B-cell-depleted T cells, or PBMCs. The dataset comprised deeply sampled blood TCRbeta repertoires from subjects exposed to, actively infected with, or recovered from COVID-19. The repertoires were released in a freely available public database intended as a resource for research on the immune response to SARS-CoV-2. The samples were drawn from two sources: the first 160 participants of the ongoing ImmuneRACE study, and some 1,300 subjects contributed by 6 global collaborators. Nearly every sample came with metadata listing a de-identified subject ID, COVID-19 status, age in years and sex. Where available, HLA class I and class II types were taken from metadata supplied by the sample provider and were not determined by assay-based typing. Points the paper makes about the study in general: How much clinical and demographic metadata was included differed by source and by participant, and the metadata was provided uncurated.

Including cysteine and phenylalanine, the CDR3 has 13 amino acids. Of the read, only the CDR3 DNA is kept; its 39 bases are in frame from base 1. V drops 1 base and J drops 5 bases, leaving 5 bases in between. In regard to this clone: No antigen is known for it. Base qualities are not provided; no much larger clone lies one nucleotide away.

The collaborating institutions used their own protocols to collect whole blood in K2EDTA tubes. Collaborator samples were shipped for TCRbeta analysis as frozen whole blood, isolated PBMCs, or DNA extracted from either sample type. The immunoSEQ Assay, a bias-controlled multiplex PCR, was used to amplify TCRbeta CDR3 regions from genomic DNA. Processing in the source paper ran as follows. Within the assay, amplification of reference gene primers was used to estimate how many nucleated cells each sample contained. To quantify the absolute abundance of each unique TCRbeta CDR3 rearrangement, sequence reads were collapsed and filtered. For each sample, productive Simpson clonality was calculated as the square root of Simpson's diversity index over productive rearrangements. TCRdb carries this immuneACCESS record with in-frame sequences only. Its versions omit some clonotypes, under half of them owing to an unresolved V gene in the studies checked, with the rest unexplained. That table gives V, J and clone size, and the DNA gave D and trimming. A total of some 120,000 clones appear in this sample, 85% of them only once. The ten largest clones take up less than 8.5% of the sample.

The sequencing sample was made of peripheral blood. The chain links TRBV12-3 or TRBV12-4 with TRBJ2-2; perhaps TRBD1 is the D gene, with 5 bases matching. The sequence was obtained from a man older than 75 with active or convalescent COVID-19. The base sequence is TGTGCCAGCAGTTTAGAGGGGACCGGGGAGCTGTTTTTT. Its protein product is CASSLEGTGELFF.